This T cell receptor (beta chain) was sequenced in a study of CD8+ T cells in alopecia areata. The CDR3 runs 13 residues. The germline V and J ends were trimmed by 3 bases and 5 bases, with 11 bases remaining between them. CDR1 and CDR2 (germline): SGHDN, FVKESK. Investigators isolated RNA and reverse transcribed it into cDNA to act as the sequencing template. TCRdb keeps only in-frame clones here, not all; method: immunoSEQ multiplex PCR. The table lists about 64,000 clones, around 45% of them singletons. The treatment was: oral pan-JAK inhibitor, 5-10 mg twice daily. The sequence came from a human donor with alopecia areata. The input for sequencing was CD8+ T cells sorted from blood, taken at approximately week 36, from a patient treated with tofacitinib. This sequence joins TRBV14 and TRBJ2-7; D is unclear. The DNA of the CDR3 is TGTGCCAGCAGCCATTTCGATGCTGACGAGCAGTACTTC. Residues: CASSHFDADEQYF.